This is a list of T cell receptor beta chains from one sample in a study of T cell changes during pregnancy in multiple sclerosis. Sequencing used immunoSEQ multiplex PCR; TCRdb keeps in-frame clones, though not all of them. This sample yields about 58,000 clones, of which about 90% are seen a single time; 0.49% belongs to the top ten. The sample consisted of CD4+ T cells from peripheral blood mononuclear cells, taken after pregnancy. The receptors originated from a female donor in good health, enrolled as a control in a pregnancy study. Each CDR3 is given with its conserved first and last residue. D genes are given only for firm matches. Clone size is shown for a subset of rows, as once, few, many or a class of expanded clone.

NA	TRBV4-2	TRBJ2-5	TRBD1	TGTGCCAGCAGCCAAGATGGCCATGGGACAGGGGCACCAAGGGCCCAGTACTTC	CASSQDGHGTGAPRAQYF
NA	TRBV30	TRBJ2-2	NA	TGTGCCTGGAGTGACAGGTCCGTGGGCGGGGAGCTGTTTTTT	CAWSDRSVGGELFF
NA	TRBV18	TRBJ1-1	TRBD1	TGTGCCAGCTCGGCGGGACAGATGAACACTGAAGCTTTCTTT	CASSAGQMNTEAFF
NA	TRBV7-9	TRBJ2-5	TRBD2	TGTGCCAGCAGCTCTACTAGCGGGGGGTACCAAGAGACCCAGTACTTC	CASSSTSGGYQETQYF
NA	TRBV6-1	TRBJ1-5	NA	TGTGCCAGCACGGCGAGGGAAGGACAGCCCCAGCATTTT	CASTAREGQPQHF
NA	TRBV15	TRBJ2-7	TRBD1	TGTGCCACCAGCAGAGCAAATATCCTCCGGGACAGCTACGAGCAGTACTTC	CATSRANILRDSYEQYF
NA	TRBV30	TRBJ1-1	NA	TGTGCCTGGAGTGGACAGTATAACACTGAAGCTTTCTTT	CAWSGQYNTEAFF
NA	TRBV5-1	TRBJ1-4	NA	TGCGCCAGCAGCTTGGATGGGCACGATTCTGAAAAACTGTTTTTT	CASSLDGHDSEKLFF
NA	TRBV5-8	TRBJ2-1	NA	TGTGCCAGCAGCGACGAGGGCAATGAGCAGTTCTTC	CASSDEGNEQFF
once	TRBV30	TRBJ1-4	NA	TGTGCCTGGAGTGGGCCTAGAGGGACTAATGAAAAACTGTTTTTT	CAWSGPRGTNEKLFF
NA	TRBV5-1	TRBJ2-3	TRBD2	TGCGCCAGCAGCTCGGACTTAGCGGGGGGGACCAATACGCAGTATTTT	CASSSDLAGGTNTQYF
once	TRBV7-2	TRBJ1-6	NA	TGTGCCAGCAGCTCCTACAGCAATTCACCCCTCCACTTT	CASSSYSNSPLHF
NA	TRBV27	TRBJ2-7	NA	TGTGCCAGCAGCTTGAAAAGATACGGCAGGGTTCACGAGCAGTACTTC	CASSLKRYGRVHEQYF
NA	TRBV18	TRBJ2-3	TRBD2	TGTGCCAGCTCCTATAGCGGGGGGGCCACAGATACGCAGTATTTT	CASSYSGGATDTQYF
NA	TRBV7-8	TRBJ1-2	NA	TGTGCCAGCAGTCTAAGGTCCGGGGTTGGCTACACCTTC	CASSLRSGVGYTF
NA	TRBV7-6	TRBJ1-1	TRBD1	TGTGCCAGCAGCCCAGGGGGCCGGACTGAAGCTTTCTTT	CASSPGGRTEAFF
NA	TRBV18	TRBJ2-3	NA	TGTGCCAGCTCACCACCGTCGAGGACAGATACGCAGTATTTT	CASSPPSRTDTQYF
NA	TRBV30	TRBJ1-2	TRBD1	TGTGCCTGGAGGGACAGGAGAGACTATGGCTACACCTTC	CAWRDRRDYGYTF
NA	TRBV5-1	TRBJ1-2	TRBD1	TGCGCCAGCAGCCTCACCGGACAGGAGGGCTATGGCTACACCTTC	CASSLTGQEGYGYTF
NA	TRBV21-1	TRBJ1-4	NA	TGTGCCAGCAGCGCTCAAGGCGGCCCCGCAACTAATGAAAAACTGTTTTTT	CASSAQGGPATNEKLFF
NA	TRBV7-8	TRBJ1-1	NA	TGTGCCAGCAGCTTAGATCTCAGTGCCCGGGGTACTGAAGCTTTCTTT	CASSLDLSARGTEAFF
NA	TRBV13	TRBJ1-5	NA	TGTGCCAGCAGCTTAGGTAGGGGTCAGCCCCAGCATTTT	CASSLGRGQPQHF
NA	TRBV7-7	TRBJ2-2	TRBD1	TGTGCCACCACGAGAGGGGGCGAAAACACCGGGGAGCTGTTTTTT	CATTRGGENTGELFF
NA	TRBV6-5	TRBJ1-5	NA	TGTGCCAGCAGTTACGAGGCAGGGAAGGGTCAGCCCCAGCATTTT	CASSYEAGKGQPQHF
NA	TRBV5-6	TRBJ2-1	NA	TGTGCCAGCAGCTTGGAGCCAGGGGGGCATGAGCAGTTCTTC	CASSLEPGGHEQFF
NA	TRBV18	TRBJ1-2	NA	TGTGCCAGCTCACGGGCGCAACCTAACTATGGCTACACCTTC	CASSRAQPNYGYTF
NA	TRBV6-4	TRBJ1-2	NA	TGTGCCAGCAGTGGGCACTACCCTAACTATGGCTACACCTTC	CASSGHYPNYGYTF
NA	TRBV4-2	TRBJ2-3	TRBD2	TGTGCCAGCAGCCAAGAACCGCTAGCGGGGTTCCCAGATACGCAGTATTTT	CASSQEPLAGFPDTQYF
NA	TRBV30	TRBJ2-4	TRBD1	TGTGCCTGGAGTAACAGGGGGGTAGACATTCAGTACTTC	CAWSNRGVDIQYF
NA	TRBV7-2	TRBJ2-5	TRBD2	TGTGCCAGCAGCTTAGGGGGGGGCCAAGAGACCCAGTACTTC	CASSLGGGQETQYF
NA	TRBV4-3	TRBJ2-2	TRBD1	TGCGCCAGCAGCCAATTTTTAGGGACAGGGAACACCGGGGAGCTGTTTTTT	CASSQFLGTGNTGELFF
once	TRBV4-2	TRBJ2-3	NA	TGTGCCAGCAGCCAAGATTTTGGCGGGGACCCAGATACGCAGTATTTT	CASSQDFGGDPDTQYF
NA	TRBV2	TRBJ1-2	NA	TGTGCCAGCAGTAGACAGCCTTCTAACTATGGCTACACCTTC	CASSRQPSNYGYTF
NA	TRBV10-3	TRBJ2-5	NA	TGTGCCACGGGATTAAGCGGACCCTTAAAGGAAGAGACCCAGTACTTC	CATGLSGPLKEETQYF
NA	TRBV10-3	TRBJ1-1	TRBD1	TGTGCCATCAGTGAGTCGGGGGCAGGGGGCACTGAAGCTTTCTTT	CAISESGAGGTEAFF
NA	TRBV9	TRBJ1-2	NA	TGTGCCAGCAGCGTAGAAGCAGGAACGGGCTACACCTTC	CASSVEAGTGYTF
NA	TRBV30	TRBJ2-3	TRBD2	TGTGCCTGGAATGGACTAGCACGAGATAATACGCAGTATTTT	CAWNGLARDNTQYF
NA	TRBV30	TRBJ1-2	NA	TGTGCCTGGAGTGTACCGGGGGGTTTTGGGATGGGTGGCTACACCTTC	CAWSVPGGFGMGGYTF
NA	TRBV7-2	TRBJ1-2	NA	TGTGCCAGCAGCTTATACCCTAATGGTTATGGCTACACCTTC	CASSLYPNGYGYTF
NA	TRBV6-5	TRBJ1-2	NA	TGTGCCACCACGACGGCAGGGTTCTACGGCTACACCTTC	CATTTAGFYGYTF
NA	TRBV7-8	TRBJ1-1	NA	TGTGCCAGCAGCTTGCGAAGGAACACTGAAGCTTTCTTT	CASSLRRNTEAFF
once	TRBV25-1	TRBJ1-2	TRBD1	TGTGCCAGCAGTATCTCCGGGACAGGGGGTTCAGTTTTCTATGGCTACACCTTC	CASSISGTGGSVFYGYTF
NA	TRBV7-2	TRBJ1-2	TRBD1	TGTGCCAGCAGCTCCCGACAGGGATCAAGTGGCTACACCTTC	CASSSRQGSSGYTF
NA	TRBV10-3	TRBJ1-4	NA	TGTGCCATCAGTGCGACAGACATAAATGAAAAACTGTTTTTT	CAISATDINEKLFF
NA	TRBV6-1	TRBJ2-3	NA	TGTGCCAGCAGCTCCCGGGGTAGCACAGATACGCAGTATTTT	CASSSRGSTDTQYF
NA	TRBV7-2	TRBJ2-1	TRBD2	TGTGCCAGCAGCTTAGCGGTCCTAGCGGGGGTGCAGTTCTTC	CASSLAVLAGVQFF
once	TRBV5-6	TRBJ1-2	NA	TGTGCCAGCAGTCCCGGGCGGCGCTTCGGGGGAAACAGTGGCTACACCTTC	CASSPGRRFGGNSGYTF
NA	TRBV9	TRBJ1-2	NA	TGTGCCAGCAGCGCGGGGGTGGATGGCTACACCTTC	CASSAGVDGYTF
NA	TRBV2	TRBJ1-2	TRBD1	TGTGCCAGCACCCGACCGGGGCAGGGGGGTTATGGCTACACCTTC	CASTRPGQGGYGYTF
once	TRBV15	TRBJ2-3	TRBD1	TGTGCCACCAGCAACAGGGGAGCTAGCACAGATACGCAGTATTTT	CATSNRGASTDTQYF